This T cell receptor (beta chain) was recovered during a study of T cells in Graves' hyperthyroidism and ophthalmopathy. Broader study findings: Most thyroid clonotypes that were expanded above 0.001 also turned up in blood.

From RNA transcripts, TCR beta CDR3 regions were amplified. When the TCR CDR3 underwent first-round RT-PCR, the HTBI primer set was used. TCRdb reanalysed the multiplex PCR reads using MiXCR and keeps one entry per CDR3 protein. The table lists around 800,000 distinct CDR3 sequences, 35% to 40% of them singletons. The V and J ends lost 4 bases and 7 bases respectively, with 11 bases between them. The CDR3 has 13 residues. Germline lookup yields CDR1 SGHNT and CDR2 YYREEE (reference sequence). There are a few counts of this clonotype. The antigen is undetermined. The chain links TRBV5-4 to TRBJ1-4; D unresolved. The receptor was isolated from a man between 18 and 29 years old with Graves' hyperthyroidism. The sample taken for sequencing was blood. This CDR3 is CASSGDKGEKLFF. The CDR3 nucleotides read TGTGCCAGCAGCGGGGATAAGGGTGAAAAACTGTTTTTT.